This T cell receptor beta chain was retrieved from a study of blood T cell repertoires in COVID-19. Repertoires were generated with immunoSEQ multiplex PCR, while TCRdb's copy carries only in-frame clones and drops some. The repertoire holds 87,000 or so clones, with just over 85% as singletons. The CDR3 sequence is 13 residues long. The V end was cut by 5 bases, the J end by 4 bases, with 11 bases between. Germline V gene lookup returns CDR1 PRHDT and CDR2 FYEKMQ (reference sequence). The sequenced material came from peripheral blood. This receptor was taken from a woman aged 80 or older in a cohort sampled during active or convalescent COVID-19. The V gene is TRBV13, the J gene TRBJ1-2, with D uncertain. The CDR3: CASSREGSYGYTF. CDR3 sequence (DNA): TGTGCCAGCAGCCGGGAAGGGTCCTATGGCTACACCTTC.